The entry that follows covers one TCR beta chain sequence. These data are taken from a study of shared clonotypes between healthy human individuals. In germline, CDR1 is MNHNY, CDR2 SVGAGI (reference sequence). V lost 4 bases and J 3 bases, leaving 18 bases between the germline ends. The CDR3 is 16 amino acids. TCRdb keeps only in-frame clones here, not all; method: immunoSEQ multiplex PCR. The sample includes roughly 720,000 clones, 90% seen only once; the top ten take more than 30%. The clonotype comes from a young man in good health. Some clones in this sample may be carry-over from other donors' samples. What was sequenced was memory CD8+ T cells from PBMCs. The subset: CD45RO+ cells pooled with CCR7-negative TemRA cells. The V gene is TRBV6-6, the J gene TRBJ1-1; no clear D. CDR3: CASSSGRPSRDTEAFF. The CDR3 coding sequence is TGTGCCAGCAGTTCCGGTCGACCCTCTAGGGACACTGAAGCTTTCTTT.